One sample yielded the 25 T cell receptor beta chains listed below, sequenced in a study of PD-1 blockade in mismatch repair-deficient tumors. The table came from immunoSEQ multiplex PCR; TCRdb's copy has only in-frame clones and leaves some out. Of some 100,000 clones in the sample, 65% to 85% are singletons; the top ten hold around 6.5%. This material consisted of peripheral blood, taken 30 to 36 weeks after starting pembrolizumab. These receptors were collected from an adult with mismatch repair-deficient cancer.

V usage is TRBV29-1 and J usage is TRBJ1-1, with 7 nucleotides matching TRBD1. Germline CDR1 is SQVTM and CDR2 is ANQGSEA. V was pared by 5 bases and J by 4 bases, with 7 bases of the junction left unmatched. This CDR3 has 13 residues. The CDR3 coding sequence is TGCAGCGTTAACAGGGGCGGAGGCACTGAAGCTTTCTTT. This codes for CSVNRGGGTEAFF.

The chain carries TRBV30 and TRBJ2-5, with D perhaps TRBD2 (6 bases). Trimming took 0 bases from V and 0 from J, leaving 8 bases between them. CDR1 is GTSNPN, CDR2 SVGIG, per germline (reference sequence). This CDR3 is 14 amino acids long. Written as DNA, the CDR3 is TGTGCCTGGAGTGTAGGAGGGAACCAAGAGACCCAGTACTTC. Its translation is CAWSVGGNQETQYF.

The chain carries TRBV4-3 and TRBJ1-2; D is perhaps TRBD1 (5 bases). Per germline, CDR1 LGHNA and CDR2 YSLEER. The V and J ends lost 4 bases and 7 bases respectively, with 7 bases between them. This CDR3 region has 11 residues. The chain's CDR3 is CASSRGRGYTF. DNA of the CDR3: TGCGCCAGCAGCCGGGGACGTGGCTACACCTTC.

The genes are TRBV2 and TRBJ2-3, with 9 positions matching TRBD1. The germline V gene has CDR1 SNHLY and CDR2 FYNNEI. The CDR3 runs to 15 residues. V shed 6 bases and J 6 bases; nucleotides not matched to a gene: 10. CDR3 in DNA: TGTGCCAGCAGACTAGAACAGGGGGCGTCGGATACGCAGTATTTT. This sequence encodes CASRLEQGASDTQYF.

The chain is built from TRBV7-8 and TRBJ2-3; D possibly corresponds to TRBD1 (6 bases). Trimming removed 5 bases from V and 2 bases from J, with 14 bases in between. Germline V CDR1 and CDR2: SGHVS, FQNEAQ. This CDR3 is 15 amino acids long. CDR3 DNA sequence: TGTGCCAGCAGCCGTGGACAGAGAGACACAGATACGCAGTATTTT. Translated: CASSRGQRDTDTQYF.

CDR3 region: CAISDPTSNEQFF. Here the CDR3 DNA reads TGTGCCATCAGCGACCCCACTAGCAATGAGCAGTTCTTC. This chain links TRBV10-3 with TRBJ2-1, with TRBD2 as a possible D gene (5 bases). The CDR3 length is 13 residues. The germline gives CDR1 ENHRY, CDR2 SYGVKD. V was clipped by 6 bases and J by 6 bases, with 12 bases between them.

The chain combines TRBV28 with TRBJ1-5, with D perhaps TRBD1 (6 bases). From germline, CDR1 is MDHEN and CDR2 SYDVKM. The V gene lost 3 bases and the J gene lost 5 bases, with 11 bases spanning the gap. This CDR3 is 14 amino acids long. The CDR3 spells CASSFWGGYQPQHF. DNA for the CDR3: TGTGCCAGCAGTTTTTGGGGGGGCTATCAGCCCCAGCATTTT.

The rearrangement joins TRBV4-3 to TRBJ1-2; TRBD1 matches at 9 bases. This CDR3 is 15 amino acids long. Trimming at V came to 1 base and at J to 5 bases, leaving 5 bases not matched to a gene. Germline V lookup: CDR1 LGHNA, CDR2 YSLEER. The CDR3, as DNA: TGCGCCAGCAGCCAAGGCGCGACAGGGGGGTATGGCTACACCTTC. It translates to CASSQGATGGYGYTF.

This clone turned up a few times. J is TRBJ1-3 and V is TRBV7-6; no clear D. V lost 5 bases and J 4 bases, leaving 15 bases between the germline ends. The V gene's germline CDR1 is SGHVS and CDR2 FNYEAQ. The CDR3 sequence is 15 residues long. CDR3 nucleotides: TGTGCCAGCAGCCCCGGGAGGGTGGACGGAAACACCATATATTTT. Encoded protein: CASSPGRVDGNTIYF.

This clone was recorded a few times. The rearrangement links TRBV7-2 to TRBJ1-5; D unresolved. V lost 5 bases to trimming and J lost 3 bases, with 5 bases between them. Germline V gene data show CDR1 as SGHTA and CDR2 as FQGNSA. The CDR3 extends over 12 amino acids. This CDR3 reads CASSTYNQPQHF. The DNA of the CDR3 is TGTGCCAGCAGCACTTACAATCAGCCCCAGCATTTT.

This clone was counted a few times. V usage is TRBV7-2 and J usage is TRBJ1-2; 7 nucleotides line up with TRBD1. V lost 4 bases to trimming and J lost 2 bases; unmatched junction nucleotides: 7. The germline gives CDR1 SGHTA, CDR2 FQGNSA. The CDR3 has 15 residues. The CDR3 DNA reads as TGTGCCAGCAGCTACAGGGGAAGGGGCAACTATGGCTACACCTTC. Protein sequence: CASSYRGRGNYGYTF.

CDR3 DNA: TGTGCCAGCAGCCCCTCCTACGAGCAGTACTTC. Translation gives CASSPSYEQYF. This chain links TRBV7-8 with TRBJ2-7, with D hard to call. V lost 5 bases and J lost 0, with 2 bases in between. Germline V lookup: CDR1 SGHVS, CDR2 FQNEAQ. This CDR3 has 11 amino acids. The full variable domain, its missing parts supplied by reference TRBV7-8 and TRBJ2-7, is GAGVSQSPRYKVAKRGQDVALRCDPISGHVSLFWYQQALGQGPEFLTYFQNEAQLDKSGLPSDRFFAERPEGSVSTLKIQRTQQEDSAVYLCASSPSYEQYFGPGTRLTVT.

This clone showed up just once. In nucleotides, the CDR3 is TGTGCCAGCAGTGAGTGGGCTAGCGGAAACAATGAGCAGTTCTTC. It codes for CASSEWASGNNEQFF. This chain joins TRBV6-1 and TRBJ2-1; 7 bases are a match to TRBD2. Trimming at V came to 3 bases and at J to 5 bases, leaving 7 bases not matched to a gene. The CDR3 consists of 15 residues. Germline CDR1 is MNHNS and CDR2 is SASEGT.

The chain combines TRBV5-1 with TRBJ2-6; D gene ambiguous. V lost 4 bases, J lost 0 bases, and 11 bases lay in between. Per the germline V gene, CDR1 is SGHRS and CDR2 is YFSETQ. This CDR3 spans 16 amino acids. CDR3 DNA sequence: TGCGCCAGCAGCGTTGCCGGTCACTCTGGGGCCAACGTCCTGACTTTC. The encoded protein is CASSVAGHSGANVLTF.

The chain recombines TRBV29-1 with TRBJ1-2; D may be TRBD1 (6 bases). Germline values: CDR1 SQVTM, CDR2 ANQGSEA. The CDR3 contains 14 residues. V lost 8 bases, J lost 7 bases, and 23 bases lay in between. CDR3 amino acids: CSSVSAGVVRGYTF. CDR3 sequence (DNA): TGCAGCTCTGTATCGGCAGGGGTAGTACGTGGCTACACCTTC.

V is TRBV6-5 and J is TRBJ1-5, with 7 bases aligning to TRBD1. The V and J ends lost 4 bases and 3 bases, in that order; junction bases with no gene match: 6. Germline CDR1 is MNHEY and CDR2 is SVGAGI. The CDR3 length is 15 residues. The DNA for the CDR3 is TGTGCCAGCAGTTCTGGGACAGCGGCCAATCAGCCCCAGCATTTT. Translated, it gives CASSSGTAANQPQHF.

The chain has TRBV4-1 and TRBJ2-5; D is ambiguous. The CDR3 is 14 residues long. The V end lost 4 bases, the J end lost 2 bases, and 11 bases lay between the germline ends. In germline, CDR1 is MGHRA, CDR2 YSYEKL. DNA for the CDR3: TGCGCCAGCAGCCCAATGACGGATCAAGAGACCCAGTACTTC. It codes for CASSPMTDQETQYF.

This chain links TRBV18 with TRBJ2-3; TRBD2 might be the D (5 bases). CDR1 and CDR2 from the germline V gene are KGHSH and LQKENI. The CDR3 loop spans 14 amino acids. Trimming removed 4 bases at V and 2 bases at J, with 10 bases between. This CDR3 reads CASSQEGFTDTQYF. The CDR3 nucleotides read TGTGCCAGCTCACAAGAGGGCTTCACAGATACGCAGTATTTT.

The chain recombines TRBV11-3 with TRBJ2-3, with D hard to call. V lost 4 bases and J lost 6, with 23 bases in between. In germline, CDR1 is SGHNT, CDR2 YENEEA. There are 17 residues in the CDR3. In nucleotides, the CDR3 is TGTGCCAGCAGCTCCGACCCGGGCCCCCAGTCTGTCGATACGCAGTATTTT. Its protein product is CASSSDPGPQSVDTQYF.

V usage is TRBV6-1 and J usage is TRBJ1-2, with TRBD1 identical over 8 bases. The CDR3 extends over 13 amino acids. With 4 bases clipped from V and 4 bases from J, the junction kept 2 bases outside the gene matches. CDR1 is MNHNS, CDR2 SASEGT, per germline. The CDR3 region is CASSAGQGYGYTF. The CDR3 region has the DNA TGTGCCAGCAGTGCCGGACAGGGCTATGGCTACACCTTC.

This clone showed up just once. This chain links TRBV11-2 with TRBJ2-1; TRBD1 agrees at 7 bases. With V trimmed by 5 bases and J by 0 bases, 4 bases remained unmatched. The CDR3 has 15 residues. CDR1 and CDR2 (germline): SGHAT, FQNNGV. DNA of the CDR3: TGTGCCAGCAGCCCGACAGGGAGCTCCTACAATGAGCAGTTCTTC. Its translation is CASSPTGSSYNEQFF. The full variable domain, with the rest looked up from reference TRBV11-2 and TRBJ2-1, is EAGVAQSPRYKIIEKRQSVAFWCNPISGHATLYWYQQILGQGPKLLIQFQNNGVVDDSQLPKDRFSAERLKGVDSTLKIQPAKLEDSAVYLCASSPTGSSYNEQFFGPGTRLTVL.

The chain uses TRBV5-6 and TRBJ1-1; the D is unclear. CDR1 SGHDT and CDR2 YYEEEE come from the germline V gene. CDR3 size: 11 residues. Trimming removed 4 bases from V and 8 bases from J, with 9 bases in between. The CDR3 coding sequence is TGTGCCAGCAGCCTGGACCGAGAAGCTTTCTTT. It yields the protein CASSLDREAFF.

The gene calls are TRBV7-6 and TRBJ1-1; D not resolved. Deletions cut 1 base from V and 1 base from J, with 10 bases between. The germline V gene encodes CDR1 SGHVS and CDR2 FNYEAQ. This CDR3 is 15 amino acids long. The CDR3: CASSLGREGNTEAFF. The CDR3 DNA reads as TGTGCCAGCAGCTTAGGGAGGGAGGGGAACACTGAAGCTTTCTTT.

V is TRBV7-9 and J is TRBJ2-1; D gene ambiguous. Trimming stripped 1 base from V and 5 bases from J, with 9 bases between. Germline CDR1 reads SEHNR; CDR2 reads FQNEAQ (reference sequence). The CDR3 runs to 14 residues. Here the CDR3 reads CASSLVQLHNEQFF. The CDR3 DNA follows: TGTGCCAGCAGCTTAGTCCAGCTCCACAATGAGCAGTTCTTC.

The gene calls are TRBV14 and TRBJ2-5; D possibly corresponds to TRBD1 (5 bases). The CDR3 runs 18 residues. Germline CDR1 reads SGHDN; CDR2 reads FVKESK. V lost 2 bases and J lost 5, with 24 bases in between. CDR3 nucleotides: TGTGCCAGCAGCCAACCTCTACTCAAGACAGTGATAAAGGAGACCCAGTACTTC. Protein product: CASSQPLLKTVIKETQYF.